A selection of T cell receptor beta chains follows, all from one sample in a study of long-term antiretroviral therapy in people with HIV. Sequencing was performed with immunoSEQ multiplex PCR; in TCRdb, only in-frame clones are kept and a portion is missing. The repertoire holds about 20,000 clones, about nine tenths seen once, with approximately 9.6% in the top ten. Sequencing was performed on unsorted PBMCs, taken about 4.1 years before starting antiretroviral therapy. The source is a woman in her 30s with HIV. Each CDR3 is given with its conserved first and last residue. The D gene is left open where the match is weak. Rows give clone size only sometimes, using once, few, many, or a class for an expanded clone.

d_call: TRBD1; clone_size: .; v_call: TRBV7-2; j_call: TRBJ1-2; cdr3_aa: CASSPRDRGRDGYTF; cdr3_nt: TGTGCCAGCAGCCCCCGGGACAGGGGGCGGGATGGCTACACCTTC
d_call: TRBD1; clone_size: once; v_call: TRBV2; j_call: TRBJ1-5; cdr3_aa: CASSEGRGLGPQHF; cdr3_nt: TGTGCCAGCAGTGAAGGAAGGGGGCTGGGGCCCCAGCATTTT
d_call: .; clone_size: .; v_call: TRBV5-6; j_call: TRBJ1-2; cdr3_aa: CASSLERLDYGYTF; cdr3_nt: TGTGCCAGCAGCTTGGAACGTCTAGACTATGGCTACACCTTC
d_call: .; clone_size: .; v_call: TRBV5-6; j_call: TRBJ1-1; cdr3_aa: CASSSITDRPDAEAFF; cdr3_nt: TGTGCCAGCAGCTCTATAACAGACAGGCCAGACGCTGAAGCTTTCTTT
d_call: .; clone_size: .; v_call: TRBV27; j_call: TRBJ1-4; cdr3_aa: CASTRWGAGEKLFF; cdr3_nt: TGTGCCAGCACCCGGTGGGGGGCTGGGGAAAAACTGTTTTTT
d_call: .; clone_size: .; v_call: TRBV5-4; j_call: TRBJ1-1; cdr3_aa: CASSIGGGSNTEAFF; cdr3_nt: TGTGCCAGCAGCATCGGCGGGGGCTCGAACACTGAAGCTTTCTTT
d_call: .; clone_size: .; v_call: TRBV27; j_call: TRBJ2-7; cdr3_aa: CASSFRQGDEQYF; cdr3_nt: TGTGCCAGCAGTTTTCGGCAAGGGGACGAGCAGTACTTC
d_call: .; clone_size: .; v_call: TRBV7-9; j_call: TRBJ2-3; cdr3_aa: CASSSNHRAALNTQYF; cdr3_nt: TGTGCCAGCAGTAGTAACCACCGGGCAGCTCTAAATACGCAGTATTTT
d_call: .; clone_size: few; v_call: TRBV25-1; j_call: TRBJ1-6; cdr3_aa: CASSDQESSYNSPLHF; cdr3_nt: TGTGCCAGCAGTGACCAGGAGAGCTCCTATAATTCACCCCTCCACTTT
d_call: .; clone_size: once; v_call: TRBV6-5; j_call: TRBJ2-7; cdr3_aa: CASSRFIDSLQDF; cdr3_nt: TGTGCCAGCAGTCGATTTATTGACAGCCTCCAAGACTTC
d_call: TRBD2; clone_size: .; v_call: TRBV5-1; j_call: TRBJ2-3; cdr3_aa: CASSLGAGGPDTQYF; cdr3_nt: TGCGCCAGCAGCTTGGGAGCGGGGGGGCCAGATACGCAGTATTTT
d_call: .; clone_size: .; v_call: TRBV7-2; j_call: TRBJ1-2; cdr3_aa: CASSLDRPPNYGYTF; cdr3_nt: TGTGCCAGCAGCTTAGACAGACCGCCTAACTATGGCTACACCTTC
d_call: TRBD2; clone_size: .; v_call: TRBV16; j_call: TRBJ2-1; cdr3_aa: CASSPLAGGPNEQFF; cdr3_nt: TGTGCCAGCAGTCCACTAGCGGGGGGCCCCAATGAGCAGTTCTTC
d_call: .; clone_size: .; v_call: TRBV27; j_call: TRBJ1-2; cdr3_aa: CASSSGPIYGYTF; cdr3_nt: TGTGCCAGCAGTTCTGGGCCAATCTATGGCTACACCTTC
d_call: .; clone_size: .; v_call: TRBV7-6; j_call: TRBJ2-5; cdr3_aa: CASSSGPLETQYF; cdr3_nt: TGTGCCAGCAGCTCCGGCCCTCTGGAGACCCAGTACTTC
d_call: .; clone_size: .; v_call: TRBV7-9; j_call: TRBJ2-2; cdr3_aa: CASSPYRAGELFF; cdr3_nt: TGTGCCAGCAGCCCGTACAGGGCAGGGGAGCTGTTTTTT
d_call: .; clone_size: once; v_call: TRBV25-1; j_call: TRBJ1-1; cdr3_aa: CASQDWTKSTEAFF; cdr3_nt: TGTGCCAGCCAAGACTGGACGAAGTCGACTGAAGCTTTCTTT
d_call: TRBD1; clone_size: .; v_call: TRBV18; j_call: TRBJ1-2; cdr3_aa: CASSPGTGFTYGYTF; cdr3_nt: TGTGCCAGCTCACCAGGGACAGGGTTCACCTATGGCTACACCTTC
d_call: .; clone_size: .; v_call: TRBV19; j_call: TRBJ1-2; cdr3_aa: CASTLRPGDSGGYTF; cdr3_nt: TGTGCCAGTACACTTCGGCCAGGCGATTCGGGTGGCTACACCTTC
d_call: .; clone_size: once; v_call: TRBV27; j_call: TRBJ1-1; cdr3_aa: CASSFRGANTEAFF; cdr3_nt: TGTGCCAGCAGTTTCCGTGGGGCGAACACTGAAGCTTTCTTT
d_call: TRBD1; clone_size: .; v_call: TRBV5-6; j_call: TRBJ1-5; cdr3_aa: CASTNLDRGTSNQPQHF; cdr3_nt: TGTGCCAGCACTAACTTGGACAGGGGTACTAGCAATCAGCCCCAGCATTTT
d_call: TRBD1; clone_size: .; v_call: TRBV4-3; j_call: TRBJ2-5; cdr3_aa: CASSPGQGLTETQYF; cdr3_nt: TGCGCCAGCAGCCCGGGACAGGGTTTAACGGAGACCCAGTACTTC
d_call: .; clone_size: .; v_call: TRBV13; j_call: TRBJ2-7; cdr3_aa: CASSYRDNSYEQYF; cdr3_nt: TGTGCCAGCAGCTACCGGGACAACTCCTACGAGCAGTACTTC
d_call: .; clone_size: .; v_call: TRBV25-1; j_call: TRBJ2-3; cdr3_aa: CASSESGEPTDTQYF; cdr3_nt: TGTGCCAGCAGTGAATCGGGGGAACCCACAGATACGCAGTATTTT
d_call: .; clone_size: .; v_call: TRBV2; j_call: TRBJ1-4; cdr3_aa: CASSDLDEKLFF; cdr3_nt: TGTGCCAGCAGTGACTTAGACGAAAAACTGTTTTTT
d_call: .; clone_size: .; v_call: TRBV5-1; j_call: TRBJ2-3; cdr3_aa: CASSLAEFTDTQYF; cdr3_nt: TGCGCCAGCAGCTTGGCCGAATTCACAGATACGCAGTATTTT